This record concerns one T cell receptor beta chain sequence. The antigen is undetermined. This specimen comes from a study of Graves' ophthalmopathy and Graves' hyperthyroidism. The authors amplified TCR beta CDR3 regions from RNA transcripts. RT-PCR with HTBI primers came first, then second-round multiplex PCR. A single record per CDR3 protein comes from TCRdb applying MiXCR to the multiplex PCR reads. The table records 500,000 to 700,000 distinct CDR3 sequences, 22% of them present only once. Trimming pared 7 bases from V and 3 bases from J, leaving 15 bases between. The CDR3 sequence is 15 residues long. The germline CDR1 and CDR2 sequences are SGHAT and FQNNGV. Findings of the study overall: A roughly 80% specificity and around 86% sensitivity were achieved by a 13-signature model that separated ophthalmopathy from stable hyperthyroidism. Most thyroid clonotypes with frequency above 0.001 were detected in blood too.

None of the included patients had other autoimmune diseases, uncontrolled infections, pregnancy or lactation, as these led to exclusion. The sequence was collected from a woman between 18 and 29 years old with stable Graves' hyperthyroidism. Some clones in this sample may be carry-over from other donors' samples. The J gene is TRBJ2-2, the V gene TRBV11-2; D gene unclear. Sequenced material: peripheral blood. CDR3 protein: CASTRRVVDTGELFF. CDR3 sequence (DNA): TGTGCCAGCACACGCCGGGTCGTGGACACCGGGGAGCTGTTTTTT. The full variable domain, rest sourced from reference TRBV11-2 and TRBJ2-2, is EAGVAQSPRYKIIEKRQSVAFWCNPISGHATLYWYQQILGQGPKLLIQFQNNGVVDDSQLPKDRFSAERLKGVDSTLKIQPAKLEDSAVYLCASTRRVVDTGELFFGEGSRLTVL.